This T cell receptor (beta chain) appears in the sequencing data of a study of human T cells and chemical hapten exposure (dated by TCRdb to 2020 to 2022). Turning to the overall study: The libraries were sequenced as a pool, and the TCR yield per sample differed mostly because of small variations in library volumes within the pool. Peripheral blood TCR repertoire changes were tracked in vivo in alopecia patients during primary and secondary sensitization to the hapten diphenylcyclopropenone (DPC). For every blood RNA sample, sequencing covered both the TCR alpha and TCR beta chains.

Unfractionated whole blood was collected in Tempus Blood RNA tubes, and total RNA was extracted from that blood. Roughly 5 healthy volunteers were used as TCR sequencing controls and were bled at day 0, 2 weeks and 6 weeks. In this sample, this clonotype turned up many times. There is no known antigen for this receptor. No per-base quality is available; no much larger clone lies one base away. The research as a whole found: DPC sensitization did not change how many TCRs were above 1 in 1000 frequency, and no evidence was found of alterations in global repertoire structure. After repeated subsampling, changes were observed in the strength of the expansion versus patch-test correlation and in the threshold at which the correlation became significant.

Library method: 5' RACE. TCRdb shows the sequencer as Illumina MiSeq. During library preparation, unique molecular identifiers were attached to individual cDNA molecules so that TCRs could be counted in a quantitative, reproducible way. The paper's data handling went like this. A median of around 100,000 TCRs per sample was observed, with a range of about 20,000 to 700,000. V, J and CDR3 annotation of the TCR reads was performed with the Decombinator software suite. For the PS versus PT1 abundance plots, all samples were subsampled to the same number of TCRs (28,000). Expanded TCRs were defined as absent before sensitization and observed at least eight times at the 2-week time point. The raw public data were reprocessed by TCRdb itself: fastp quality trimming at Q25, MiXCR clonotype calling, in-frame beta chains only. Every distinct CDR3 protein forms one entry, paired with its most common genes and DNA. TCRdb's processing, not the authors', yielded these V and J calls. In all, the sample holds 81,000 or so distinct CDR3 sequences, and 7.7% of those were seen once. The ten largest clonotypes hold approximately 2.5% of the sample.

The clonotype was recovered from a male donor in good health.

The nucleotides read TGCGCCAGCAGCCAGCTTAATTATGGCTACACCTTC. This gives the protein CASSQLNYGYTF. The sequence joins TRBV4-1 to TRBJ1-2, with the D gene call left open. Looking up the germline V gene yields CDR1 MGHRA and CDR2 YSYEKL. Measured from the cysteine to the phenylalanine, the CDR3 is 12 residues long. Only the CDR3 DNA is retained, 36 bases long and in frame from the first base. Trimming removed 3 bases from V and 5 bases from J, leaving 7 bases between the germline ends.